These 30 T cell receptor beta chains were sequenced from one sample in a study of T cell changes during pregnancy in multiple sclerosis. The method was immunoSEQ multiplex PCR; TCRdb's version includes in-frame clones alone and lacks a portion of them. The repertoire holds roughly 68,000 clones, with 92% as singletons. Specimen: peripheral blood, collected in the second trimester of pregnancy. The receptors derive from a female donor in good health, enrolled as a control in a pregnancy study.

The chain combines TRBV28 with TRBJ2-3; D may be TRBD2 (5 bases). The CDR3 covers 13 residues. The V end lost 8 bases, the J end lost 3 bases, and 12 bases lay between the germline ends. Looked up from germline, CDR1 is MDHEN and CDR2 is SYDVKM. CDR3 residues: CASCREGTDTQYF. For the CDR3, the DNA is TGTGCCAGCTGCCGGGAAGGTACAGATACGCAGTATTTT.

The V call is TRBV5-6, the J call TRBJ2-7; TRBD2 agrees at 10 bases. Unmatched junction bases numbered 7, after V lost 2 bases and J lost 5 bases. From germline, CDR1 is SGHDT and CDR2 YYEEEE. CDR3 length: 15 amino acids. CDR3 loop: CASSFGGLALNEQYF. The CDR3 DNA follows: TGTGCCAGCAGCTTTGGGGGACTAGCGCTAAACGAGCAGTACTTC.

The gene calls are TRBV19 and TRBJ1-5, with D possibly matching TRBD1 (5 bases). The CDR3 loop spans 14 amino acids. Trimming cost V 10 bases and J 5 bases, with 18 bases left between them. The germline V gene encodes CDR1 LNHDA and CDR2 SQIVND (reference sequence). Here the CDR3 reads CAISSGGGYQPQHF. In nucleotides, the CDR3 is TGTGCCATCTCGTCGGGGGGGGGATATCAGCCCCAGCATTTT. Full variable domain (remainder filled in from reference TRBV19 and TRBJ1-5): DGGITQSPKYLFRKEGQNVTLSCEQNLNHDAMYWYRQDPGQGLRLIYYSQIVNDFQKGDIAEGYSVSREKKESFPLTVTSAQKNPTAFYLCAISSGGGYQPQHFGDGTRLSIL.

This sequence joins TRBV5-4 and TRBJ2-5; 8 nucleotides line up with TRBD1. V was clipped by 10 bases and J by 5 bases; unmatched bases: 13. This CDR3 is built from 14 residues. Germline-derived CDR1 and CDR2 are SGHNT and YYREEE (reference sequence). The chain's CDR3 is CAVRDRWLVETQYF. In DNA, the CDR3 is TGTGCCGTTCGGGACAGGTGGCTAGTGGAGACCCAGTACTTC.

V and J are TRBV5-6 and TRBJ1-2; no reliable D call. Germline CDR1 and CDR2: SGHDT and YYEEEE. V was cut by 4 bases and J by 5 bases, with 15 bases left in between. The CDR3 runs to 14 residues. Here the CDR3 reads CASSPRRGFYGYTF. The CDR3 bases are TGTGCCAGCAGCCCGCGGAGAGGTTTTTATGGCTACACCTTC.

V usage is TRBV1 and J usage is TRBJ2-5; the D call of TRBD2 is as the table states it, not checked on the DNA. TRBV1 is listed as a pseudogene. The CDR3 runs to 13 residues. The CDR3 loop reads CTSSRAGRETQYF. The CDR3 nucleotides are TGCACCAGCAGCCGTGCGGGTAGAGAGACCCAGTACTTC.

V usage is TRBV11-1 and J usage is TRBJ2-3, with a tentative D call TRBD2 (6 bases). This CDR3 has 15 residues. Germline V CDR1 and CDR2: SGHAT, FQDESV (reference sequence). Between the trimmed V and J ends, which lost 3 bases and 1 base, there was a span of 11 bases. CDR3: CASSFHSGGTDTQYF. The CDR3 DNA sequence: TGTGCCAGCAGCTTCCACTCGGGAGGCACAGATACGCAGTATTTT. Looking up the rest from reference TRBV11-1 and TRBJ2-3 gives the full variable domain: EAEVAQSPRYKITEKSQAVAFWCDPISGHATLYWYRQILGQGPELLVQFQDESVVDDSQLPKDRFSAERLKGVDSTLKIQPAELGDSAMYLCASSFHSGGTDTQYFGPGTRLTVL.

The chain recombines TRBV4-2 with TRBJ2-1; no clear D gene. This CDR3 is 16 amino acids long. V gave up 4 bases and J gave up 0 bases, with 13 bases separating them. The germline V gene has CDR1 LGHNA and CDR2 YNFKEQ. The CDR3 DNA reads as TGTGCCAGCAGCCCCCAGTCAGGAAGCTCCTACAATGAGCAGTTCTTC. Residues: CASSPQSGSSYNEQFF.

The sample holds one count of this clone. The genes are TRBV9 and TRBJ1-4; D call uncertain. CDR1 and CDR2 (germline): SGDLS, YYNGEE. Trimming removed 2 bases from V and 12 bases from J, with 17 bases in between. This CDR3 is built from 14 residues. The CDR3 loop reads CASSVRAIGNQLFF. The CDR3 nucleotides read TGTGCCAGCAGCGTGCGGGCCATAGGAAACCAACTGTTTTTT.

V is TRBV28 and J is TRBJ2-1, with D perhaps matching TRBD2 (6 bases). The CDR3 consists of 17 residues. The V end lost 6 bases, the J end lost 1 base, and 19 bases lay between the germline ends. Germline V CDR1 and CDR2: MDHEN, SYDVKM. The chain's CDR3 is CASSPRVGGISYNEQFF. The CDR3 DNA reads TGTGCCAGCAGCCCCCGTGTAGGCGGGATTTCCTACAATGAGCAGTTCTTC.

The chain joins TRBV14 to TRBJ2-1; TRBD2 might be the D (6 bases). Germline CDR1 reads SGHDN; CDR2 reads FVKESK. The germline V and J ends were trimmed by 0 bases and 12 bases, with 15 bases remaining between them. The CDR3 loop spans 14 amino acids. Written as DNA, the CDR3 is TGTGCCAGCAGCCAAGATCTTGTCTCGGAGGGGCAGTTCTTC. It encodes CASSQDLVSEGQFF.

The sample holds one count of this clone. V usage is TRBV9 and J usage is TRBJ1-3, with a possible D match to TRBD1 (5 bases). Deletions cut 0 bases from V and 2 bases from J, with 9 bases between. Germline V gene lookup returns CDR1 SGDLS and CDR2 YYNGEE. The CDR3 totals 15 residues. The CDR3 protein is CASSVVSGAGNTIYF. The CDR3 nucleotides are TGTGCCAGCAGCGTAGTTTCGGGGGCTGGAAACACCATATATTTT.

The gene calls are TRBV6-1 and TRBJ1-2, with D possibly matching TRBD1 (6 bases). The length of the CDR3 is 13 residues. V was pared by 3 bases and J by 7 bases, with 12 bases between. In germline, CDR1 is MNHNS, CDR2 SASEGT. CDR3 sequence: CASSEGGQVGYTF. The CDR3 nucleotides are TGTGCCAGCAGTGAGGGGGGGCAGGTTGGCTACACCTTC.

The V call is TRBV30, the J call TRBJ1-4; TRBD1 aligns across 8 bases. This CDR3 region has 13 residues. J lost 7 bases, V lost 7 bases, and 8 bases had no gene match. Germline CDR1 and CDR2: GTSNPN and SVGIG (reference sequence). This CDR3 reads CAFQDRGGEKLFF. CDR3 sequence (DNA): TGTGCCTTCCAAGACAGGGGAGGTGAAAAACTGTTTTTT. The full variable domain, in which reference TRBV30 and TRBJ1-4 provide the parts outside the CDR3, is SQTIHQWPATLVQPVGSPLSLECTVEGTSNPNLYWYRQAAGRGLQLLFYSVGIGQISSEVPQNLSASRPQDRQFILSSKKLLLSDSGFYLCAFQDRGGEKLFFGSGTQLSVL.

V is TRBV15 and J is TRBJ2-7, with 7 bases fitting TRBD2. This CDR3 is 15 amino acids long. CDR1 and CDR2 from the germline V gene are LNHNV and YYDKDF (reference sequence). V shed 3 bases, J shed 2 bases, and the junction held 7 bases outside the gene matches. The CDR3 region is CATSSPGGFTYEQYF. As DNA, the CDR3 is TGTGCCACCAGCAGCCCCGGGGGGTTTACCTACGAGCAGTACTTC. Using reference TRBV15 and TRBJ2-7 for the parts outside the CDR3, the full variable domain is DAMVIQNPRYQVTQFGKPVTLSCSQTLNHNVMYWYQQKSSQAPKLLFHYYDKDFNNEADTPDNFQSRRPNTSFCFLDIRSPGLGDTAMYLCATSSPGGFTYEQYFGPGTRLTVT.

This chain connects TRBV19 to TRBJ2-7; 11 bases fit TRBD2. The CDR3 length is 15 residues. Germline CDR1 and CDR2: LNHDA and SQIVND (reference sequence). Trimming cost V 3 bases and J 1 base; bases outside gene matches: 2. The CDR3: CASSIGTSGSYEQYF. CDR3 DNA: TGTGCCAGTAGTATTGGGACTAGCGGTTCCTACGAGCAGTACTTC.

The chain joins TRBV28 to TRBJ1-5; no clear D. V lost 1 base and J lost 2, with 9 bases in between. Per the germline V gene, CDR1 is MDHEN and CDR2 is SYDVKM. This CDR3 has 15 amino acids. The CDR3 DNA sequence: TGTGCCAGCAGTTTATACCGGGAGGGCAATCAGCCCCAGCATTTT. Translating it yields CASSLYREGNQPQHF.

The CDR3, as DNA: TGTGCCAGCAGTCAACAGGGCGACGAGTGGAAAGATACGCAGTATTTT. Encoded protein: CASSQQGDEWKDTQYF. This chain connects TRBV7-9 to TRBJ2-3; a weak D match, TRBD1 (6 bases). V was shortened by 6 bases and J by 5 bases, with 21 bases between the two germline ends. The germline CDR1 and CDR2 sequences are SEHNR and FQNEAQ (reference sequence). This CDR3 has 16 amino acids.

The chain recombines TRBV28 with TRBJ2-7, with 9 bases fitting TRBD1. Per germline, CDR1 MDHEN and CDR2 SYDVKM. The CDR3 length is 17 residues. V lost 2 bases and J lost 7; bases outside the gene matches: 15. CDR3 in amino acids: CASSLITIVTGGKEQYF. The CDR3 DNA reads as TGTGCCAGCAGTTTAATAACCATAGTAACAGGGGGCAAGGAGCAGTACTTC.

The genes are TRBV19 and TRBJ1-2, with 9 bases that match TRBD1. Germline V gives CDR1 LNHDA, CDR2 SQIVND (reference sequence). J lost 6 bases, V lost 6 bases, and 11 bases had no gene match. The CDR3 consists of 15 residues. The CDR3 spells CASSNTLGQGDGYTF. In nucleotides, the CDR3 is TGTGCCAGTAGCAATACGCTGGGACAGGGAGATGGCTACACCTTC.

This clone was detected only once. The V and J genes are TRBV4-2 and TRBJ1-2; D is perhaps TRBD1 (5 bases). Deletions cut 1 base from V and 2 bases from J, with 11 bases between. Germline-derived CDR1 and CDR2 are LGHNA and YNFKEQ. The CDR3 has 15 residues. This CDR3 is CASSQGTTENYGYTF. The CDR3 DNA reads as TGTGCCAGCAGCCAAGGTACGACAGAAAACTATGGCTACACCTTC.

V gene TRBV21-1 combines with J gene TRBJ1-2. TRBV21-1 is assigned pseudogene status. This CDR3 spans 15 amino acids. Written as DNA, the CDR3 is TGTGCCAGCACCCCCAGTGGGGGGGTAAACTATGGCTACACCTTC. Amino acids: CASTPSGGVNYGYTF.

The chain recombines TRBV29-1 with TRBJ2-5, with TRBD2 as a possible D gene (6 bases). Germline values: CDR1 SQVTM, CDR2 ANQGSEA. Trimming removed 4 bases from V and 1 base from J, with 10 bases in between. CDR3 length: 13 residues. The CDR3 reads CSVVGGPQETQYF. CDR3 in DNA: TGCAGCGTTGTAGGAGGGCCCCAAGAGACCCAGTACTTC.

This rearrangement joins TRBV15 to TRBJ1-1, with D maybe TRBD1 (6 bases). The CDR3 runs 17 residues. V shed 0 bases and J shed 0 bases, with 14 bases lying between them. Germline CDR1 LNHNV, CDR2 YYDKDF (reference sequence). For the CDR3, the DNA is TGTGCCACCAGCAGAGATCCTTTTCAGGGGTTGAACACTGAAGCTTTCTTT. Protein sequence: CATSRDPFQGLNTEAFF.

The rearrangement links TRBV28 to TRBJ1-6; 8 bases agree with TRBD1. V gave up 4 bases and J gave up 5 bases; unmatched junction bases: 7. Germline CDR1 is MDHEN and CDR2 is SYDVKM. CDR3 length equals 16 residues. The CDR3 protein is CASSSLPGQDNSPLHF. CDR3 in DNA: TGTGCCAGCAGTTCTTTGCCGGGACAGGATAATTCACCCCTCCACTTT.

The rearrangement uses TRBV5-4 and TRBJ2-2; the D gene is possibly TRBD2 (7 bases). The CDR3 extends over 17 amino acids. Deletions cut 0 bases from V and 4 bases from J, with 16 bases between. CDR1 is SGHNT and CDR2 is YYREEE in the germline V gene (reference sequence). CDR3 region: CASSLESGVAGTGELFF. The DNA for the CDR3 is TGTGCCAGCAGCTTGGAGTCAGGGGTAGCGGGCACCGGGGAGCTGTTTTTT.

The V and J genes are TRBV20-1 and TRBJ2-7; D remains ambiguous. CDR3 length: 11 residues. Looked up from germline, CDR1 is DFQATT and CDR2 is SNEGSKA (reference sequence). V was clipped by 2 bases and J by 4 bases, with 6 bases between them. The CDR3 loop is CSARYVYEQYF. The CDR3 nucleotides read TGCAGTGCTAGATATGTTTACGAGCAGTACTTC.

The V call is TRBV28, the J call TRBJ1-2; no reliable D call. This CDR3 has 13 residues. Trimming cost V 5 bases and J 3 bases, with 10 bases left between them. Germline values: CDR1 MDHEN, CDR2 SYDVKM. The CDR3 nucleotides read TGTGCCAGCAGTCCCGGGATTTACTATGGCTACACCTTC. Amino acid sequence: CASSPGIYYGYTF.

CDR3 amino acids: CSARDRVEAFF. DNA for the CDR3: TGCAGTGCTAGAGACAGGGTCGAAGCTTTCTTT. The rearrangement uses TRBV20-1 and TRBJ1-1; tentative D call: TRBD1 (5 bases). The CDR3 spans 11 residues. Trimming shortened V by 0 bases and J by 8 bases, and 7 bases separated the two germline ends. In germline, CDR1 is DFQATT, CDR2 SNEGSKA (reference sequence).

The J gene is TRBJ2-1, the V gene TRBV25-1; 12 bases match TRBD2. In germline, CDR1 is MGHDK, CDR2 SYGVNS. The CDR3 is made up of 14 amino acids. The ends lost 10 bases at V and 9 bases at J; junction bases unmatched: 10. DNA of the CDR3: TGTGCCACCACATTAGCTAGCGGGAGGGTTGAGCAGTTCTTC. Amino acids: CATTLASGRVEQFF. The whole variable domain, remainder taken from reference TRBV25-1 and TRBJ2-1, is EADIYQTPRYLVIGTGKKITLECSQTMGHDKMYWYQQDPGMELHLIHYSYGVNSTEKGDLSSESTVSRIRTEHFPLTLESARPSHTSQYLCATTLASGRVEQFFGPGTRLTVL.